These 10 T cell receptor beta chains were all obtained from the same sample, sequenced in a study of naive and memory T cell subsets. An equimolar mix of two oligonucleotides served as the beta constant-region primer for TRBC1 and TRBC2. Nested alpha and beta constant-region primers with the SP2 primer drove four PCR rounds on ligated cDNA. MiXCR, applied by TCRdb to the UMI-ligation and nested PCR reads, yields one record per CDR3 protein. Of 95,000 to 150,000 distinct CDR3 sequences in the sample, roughly 32% were seen once. Sequences were obtained from central memory CD4+ T cells from blood. The receptor set was obtained from a human donor in good health.

This rearrangement joins TRBV28 to TRBJ1-1, with 7 positions matching TRBD1. The trim removed 6 bases at V and 4 bases at J, leaving 8 bases unmatched. The germline V gene has CDR1 MDHEN and CDR2 SYDVKM. This CDR3 region has 14 residues. The CDR3 loop is CASRVFSGGTEAFF. Here the CDR3 DNA reads TGTGCCAGCAGGGTATTTTCAGGGGGCACTGAAGCTTTCTTT. The entire variable domain, with the rest obtained from reference TRBV28 and TRBJ1-1, is as follows: DVKVTQSSRYLVKRTGEKVFLECVQDMDHENMFWYRQDPGLGLRLIYFSYDVKMKEKGDIPEGYSVSREKKERFSLILESASTNQTSMYLCASRVFSGGTEAFFGQGTRLTVV.

V gene TRBV29-1 combines with J gene TRBJ2-5; D might be TRBD2 (5 bases). The CDR3 spans 12 residues. Germline V CDR1 and CDR2: SQVTM, ANQGSEA. V was cut by 2 bases and J by 4 bases, with 8 bases left in between. The CDR3 spells CSVEHSAETQYF. The CDR3 DNA is TGCAGCGTTGAACATAGCGCAGAGACCCAGTACTTC.

The chain carries TRBV29-1 and TRBJ2-2, with TRBD1 matching over 7 bases. Germline lookup yields CDR1 SQVTM and CDR2 ANQGSEA. The CDR3 is 14 amino acids. The J segment lost 0 bases and the V segment lost 7 bases, leaving 5 bases of the junction unmatched. CDR3 residues: CSAGQVANTGELFF. The CDR3 region has the DNA TGCAGCGCCGGACAGGTTGCGAACACCGGGGAGCTGTTTTTT.

This clonotype was observed at least ten times. V and J are TRBV9 and TRBJ2-7; D is ambiguous. This CDR3 is built from 14 residues. V was clipped by 5 bases and J by 7 bases, with 19 bases between them. Germline loops: CDR1 SGDLS, CDR2 YYNGEE. The CDR3 spells CASSTKTESVEQYF. The CDR3, as DNA: TGTGCCAGCAGTACAAAAACGGAGAGTGTGGAGCAGTACTTC.

CDR3 nucleotides: TGTGCCAGCAGTGATCGTCGGGAGACTGACAATGAGCAGTTCTTC. Encoded protein: CASSDRRETDNEQFF. V gene TRBV6-1 combines with J gene TRBJ2-1; weak D call: TRBD2 (6 bases). The CDR3 has 15 residues. Germline CDR1 and CDR2: MNHNS and SASEGT. V lost 3 bases to trimming and J lost 5 bases, with 14 bases between them.

This clonotype was detected once. The chain recombines TRBV12-3 or TRBV12-4 with TRBJ2-5; D tentatively fits TRBD1 or TRBD2 (6 bases each). The CDR3 totals 14 residues. The ends were cut back, 3 bases at V and 3 bases at J, with 11 bases in the middle. The CDR3 loop reads CASSFGGPKETQYF. Here the CDR3 DNA reads TGTGCCAGCAGTTTTGGGGGGCCCAAAGAGACCCAGTACTTC.

The J gene is TRBJ2-1, the V gene TRBV24-1; perhaps TRBD1 as D (5 bases). CDR1 and CDR2 (germline): KGHDR, SFDVKD. The CDR3 is 11 residues long. The V gene lost 5 bases and the J gene lost 10 bases, with 8 bases spanning the gap. The CDR3, as DNA: TGTGCCACCAGTGCAGGGTGGGAGCAGTTCTTC. It specifies CATSAGWEQFF.

The V call is TRBV6-5, the J call TRBJ2-3; TRBD2 agrees at 9 bases. The CDR3 runs 15 residues. From germline, CDR1 is MNHEY and CDR2 SVGAGI. V was clipped by 6 bases and J by 3 bases; unmatched bases: 7. CDR3 sequence reads: CASSPAGGVTDTQYF. The CDR3 DNA is TGTGCCAGCAGCCCAGCGGGGGGCGTGACAGATACGCAGTATTTT.

The chain carries TRBV7-9 and TRBJ2-2; 8 nucleotides align to TRBD2. The CDR3 consists of 14 residues. J was trimmed by 4 bases and V by 10 bases; bases with no gene match: 8. Germline CDR1 is SEHNR and CDR2 is FQNEAQ (reference sequence). CDR3 region: CATRAGAATGELFF. The DNA for the CDR3 is TGTGCCACCCGAGCGGGAGCGGCCACCGGGGAGCTGTTTTTT.

J is TRBJ2-1 and V is TRBV12-3 or TRBV12-4, with 16 bases identical to TRBD2. The CDR3 length is 16 residues. V trimming: 5 bases; J trimming: 11 bases; junction bases outside the gene matches: 9. The CDR3 nucleotides read TGTGCCAGCAGTACCCCGGGGACTAGCGGGAGGGTTAAGCAGTTCTTC. Residues: CASSTPGTSGRVKQFF.